This is a list of T cell receptor beta chains from one sample in a study of cytotoxic CD8 clonotypes in ibrutinib-treated CLL. The data were produced by immunoSEQ multiplex PCR, yet TCRdb's version contains in-frame clones alone and is incomplete. This table has more than 200,000 clones, 75% to 80% appearing once. The material was PBMCs, obtained after 12 months of ibrutinib treatment. The receptors were gathered from a human donor with chronic lymphocytic leukemia. Each CDR3 is given with its conserved first and last residue. The D gene is left open where the match is weak. Rows may omit the clone size; those that give it use once, few, many or a size class.

CASSLGGDSDEQYF	TGTGCCAGCAGCTTGGGTGGGGATTCCGACGAGCAGTACTTC	TRBV5-6	TRBJ2-7	-	few
CAISESRQNEAFF	TGTGCCATCAGTGAGTCCAGGCAGAATGAAGCTTTCTTT	TRBV10-3	TRBJ1-1	-	-
CASSPASQGEAFF	TGCGCCAGCAGCCCAGCGAGTCAGGGGGAGGCTTTCTTT	TRBV5-1	TRBJ1-1	TRBD1	-
CASSTGGEQYF	TGTGCCAGCAGCACTGGAGGGGAGCAGTACTTC	TRBV11-2	TRBJ2-7	-	-
CASSAPQGWDREYNEQFF	TGTGCCAGCAGTGCACCTCAGGGTTGGGACAGGGAATACAATGAGCAGTTCTTC	TRBV25-1	TRBJ2-1	TRBD1	-
CASTDRGYGYTF	TGTGCCAGCACGGACAGGGGGTATGGCTACACCTTC	TRBV2	TRBJ1-2	TRBD1	-
CASSQGRDETQYF	TGTGCCAGCAGCCAGGGCCGAGATGAGACCCAGTACTTC	TRBV7-3	TRBJ2-5	-	-
CASSEDWAGRAEQYF	TGTGCCAGCAGTGAAGACTGGGCAGGGCGGGCCGAGCAGTACTTC	TRBV6-1	TRBJ2-7	-	-
CASSLISQETQYF	TGCGCCAGCAGCTTGATTAGCCAAGAGACCCAGTACTTC	TRBV5-1	TRBJ2-5	-	-
CARSLGGGDNASPLHF	TGTGCCAGAAGCTTGGGGGGAGGGGATAATGCTTCACCCCTCCACTTT	TRBV5-3	TRBJ1-6	-	-
CASGYRRAGAWEQYF	TGTGCCAGCGGATACCGGAGGGCCGGAGCTTGGGAGCAGTACTTC	TRBV6-5	TRBJ2-7	-	-
CASSPMAGGNQPQHF	TGTGCCAGCTCACCCATGGCAGGAGGCAATCAGCCCCAGCATTTT	TRBV18	TRBJ1-5	-	-
CASSLFSGANVLTF	TGTGCCAGCAGTTTATTCTCTGGGGCCAACGTCCTGACTTTC	TRBV27	TRBJ2-6	-	-
CASSEDQVNSYEQYF	TGTGCCAGCAGTGAAGATCAGGTCAACTCCTACGAGCAGTACTTC	TRBV6-1	TRBJ2-7	-	-
CASRVAGAGYEQYF	TGCGCCAGCAGGGTAGCGGGAGCCGGGTACGAGCAGTACTTC	TRBV5-1	TRBJ2-7	TRBD2	-
CASSYDRGDQPQHF	TGTGCCAGCAGTTACGACAGGGGTGATCAGCCCCAGCATTTT	TRBV6-5	TRBJ1-5	TRBD1	-
CASSTRQSGETQYF	TGTGCCAGCAGTACCAGACAGTCGGGGGAGACCCAGTACTTC	TRBV6-5	TRBJ2-5	-	-
CASSLSRRAQYF	TGTGCCAGCAGTTTGAGTCGACGAGCGCAGTACTTC	TRBV28	TRBJ2-7	-	-
CASSSDRQEPQYF	TGTGCCAGCAGCTCCGACCGACAGGAACCCCAGTACTTC	TRBV7-2	TRBJ2-5	-	once
CASTRQMADTEAFF	TGTGCCAGCACCAGGCAGATGGCGGACACTGAAGCTTTCTTT	TRBV9	TRBJ1-1	-	-
CASSQFSSRTDREALFF	TGTGCCAGCAGCCAATTCAGCAGTCGGACGGACAGGGAGGCACTGTTTTTT	TRBV16	TRBJ1-4	TRBD1	once
CASSPGSPYEQYF	TGTGCCAGCAGTCCGGGATCCCCCTACGAGCAGTACTTC	TRBV6-1	TRBJ2-7	-	-
CASSLSGETQYF	TGTGCCAGCAGCTTGTCCGGGGAGACCCAGTACTTC	TRBV11-2	TRBJ2-5	-	-
CASSQDERGFLSYEQYF	TGTGCCAGCAGCCAAGATGAGCGGGGCTTCCTCTCCTACGAGCAGTACTTC	TRBV14	TRBJ2-7	TRBD2	-
CASSSMLYTDTQYF	TGTGCCAGCAGCTCCATGCTCTACACGGATACGCAGTATTTT	TRBV7-9	TRBJ2-3	-	-
CASNPGSSYEQYF	TGTGCCAGCAACCCAGGGAGTTCCTACGAGCAGTACTTC	TRBV27	TRBJ2-7	-	-
CASSLVFLRDEQYF	TGTGCCAGCAGCTTAGTATTCCTTCGGGACGAGCAGTACTTC	TRBV7-2	TRBJ2-7	-	-